One and the same sample provided the 9 T cell receptor beta chains below, sequenced in a study of CD8 T cells in Susac syndrome. Reverse transcription of roughly 0.5 to 1 ug RNA used random hexamers. TCRdb processed the immunoSEQ multiplex PCR reads anew with MiXCR; each CDR3 protein has one entry. The table lists tens of thousands of distinct CDR3 sequences, around 94% of them singletons. Sequences were obtained from CD4+ T cells from PBMCs. These receptor sequences come from a human donor with Susac syndrome.

This chain links TRBV20-1 with TRBJ1-5; 7 positions match TRBD1. The CDR3 spans 13 residues. Germline CDR1 is DFQATT and CDR2 is SNEGSKA (reference sequence). Germline trimming cut 0 bases from V and 6 bases from J; bases unmatched to any gene: 2. The CDR3 DNA sequence: TGCAGTGCTAGAGATACAGGGGTTCAGCCCCAGCATTTT. Translating it yields CSARDTGVQPQHF.

The chain combines TRBV7-2 with TRBJ2-1; 9 bases line up with TRBD1. Per germline, CDR1 SGHTA and CDR2 FQGNSA. The CDR3 is made up of 14 amino acids. The V segment lost 6 bases and the J segment 5 bases; nucleotides outside the gene matches: 5. Here the CDR3 reads CASSRDRADNEQFF. The CDR3 DNA reads as TGTGCCAGCAGTCGGGACAGGGCAGACAATGAGCAGTTCTTC. Based on the CDR3 plus reference TRBV7-2 and TRBJ2-1, the full variable domain is GAGVSQSPSNKVTEKGKDVELRCDPISGHTALYWYRQSLGQGLEFLIYFQGNSAPDKSGLPSDRFSAERTGGSVSTLTIQRTQQEDSAVYLCASSRDRADNEQFFGPGTRLTVL.

V usage is TRBV4-1 and J usage is TRBJ2-1; 14 bases line up with TRBD2. The CDR3 sequence is 17 residues long. Germline CDR1 reads MGHRA; CDR2 reads YSYEKL. With 4 bases clipped from V and 2 bases from J, the junction kept 4 bases outside the gene matches. CDR3 bases: TGCGCCAGCAGCCTTGCGACTAGCGGGGGGGCCTACAATGAGCAGTTCTTC. Protein sequence: CASSLATSGGAYNEQFF.

The chain employs TRBV29-1 and TRBJ1-2; tentative D call: TRBD1 (5 bases). The CDR3 loop spans 13 amino acids. In germline, CDR1 is SQVTM, CDR2 ANQGSEA. Trimming left V 3 bases short and J 8 bases short, with 16 bases between. The CDR3 region has the DNA TGCAGCGTTGACATTCAAGGGGCGGAGGGCTACACCTTC. Amino acids: CSVDIQGAEGYTF.

The chain recombines TRBV25-1 with TRBJ2-5; D is possibly TRBD1 or TRBD2 (5 bases each). Germline CDR1 and CDR2: MGHDK and SYGVNS. This CDR3 has 15 amino acids. V was pared by 5 bases and J by 4 bases, with 17 bases between. CDR3 bases: TGTGCCAGCAGTACGGCGAGGGGTGGAGGAGAGACCCAGTACTTC. It specifies CASSTARGGGETQYF.

This chain joins TRBV29-1 and TRBJ1-1; D might be TRBD1 (6 bases). The CDR3 is made up of 13 amino acids. The V and J ends lost 7 bases and 1 base respectively, with 13 bases between them. Germline V gene data show CDR1 as SQVTM and CDR2 as ANQGSEA. CDR3 sequence (DNA): TGCAGCGCAAGGACAGATCCGAACACTGAAGCTTTCTTT. Translated, it gives CSARTDPNTEAFF.

The count of this clonotype is one. The chain links TRBV30 to TRBJ2-1, with 10 nucleotides matching TRBD2. With 7 bases clipped from V and 4 bases from J, the junction kept 4 bases outside the gene matches. Germline V lookup: CDR1 GTSNPN, CDR2 SVGIG (reference sequence). The length of the CDR3 is 13 residues. CDR3 DNA sequence: TGTGCCTACGAGCGGGGGGGTTACAATGAGCAGTTCTTC. Its translation: CAYERGGYNEQFF.

The rearrangement joins TRBV27 to TRBJ2-3, with a possible D match to TRBD1 (5 bases). The V gene's germline CDR1 is MNHEY and CDR2 SMNVEV (reference sequence). The CDR3 covers 12 residues. V was shortened by 6 bases and J by 4 bases, with 8 bases between the two germline ends. The chain's CDR3 is CASRPGPDTQYF. The CDR3 coding sequence is TGTGCCAGCAGGCCAGGGCCAGATACGCAGTATTTT.

This clonotype appeared a few times. This rearrangement joins TRBV7-2 to TRBJ2-5; 7 nucleotides align to TRBD1. The CDR3 is 12 amino acids. Losses at the gene ends were 5 bases for V and 7 bases for J; bases not matched to a gene: 4. Germline V gene data show CDR1 as SGHTA and CDR2 as FQGNSA. CDR3 loop: CASSEGQTTQYF. In DNA, the CDR3 is TGTGCCAGCAGCGAGGGACAGACGACCCAGTACTTC.